The source of this T cell receptor beta chain is a study of CD4 T cells in relation to SARS-CoV-2 and coronaviruses. Overall study: Of the patients, 8 or 9 were male, a few female, two Hispanic. Findings of the study overall: Pre-pandemic and post-infection samples never came from the same donor.

CDR1 SEHNR and CDR2 FQNEAQ come from the germline V gene (reference sequence). The CDR3 loop spans 15 amino acids. Trimming stripped 3 bases from V and 12 bases from J, with 21 bases between. Notes on this clone: The target antigen is unknown.

Repertoires were generated with immunoSEQ multiplex PCR, while TCRdb's copy carries only in-frame clones and drops some. The repertoire holds some 40,000 clones, with around three quarters as singletons. The rearrangement links TRBV7-9 to TRBJ2-1, with D perhaps matching TRBD1 or TRBD2 (6 bases each). The sequencing sample was made of memory CD4+ T cells from PBMCs, cultured in vitro. This TCR came from an adult with COVID-19. The CDR3: CASSFTGTPGGRQFF. The CDR3 DNA sequence: TGTGCCAGCAGCTTCACCGGGACACCAGGAGGGAGGCAGTTCTTC.